A single sample gave rise to the 30 T cell receptor beta chains below, sequenced in a study of T cell responses to AZD1222 COVID-19 vaccine. Repertoires were generated with immunoSEQ multiplex PCR, while TCRdb's copy carries only in-frame clones and drops some. Here the sample spans 120,000 or so clones, approximately 90% being singletons. The specimen comprised peripheral blood, sampled on day 0 of AZD1222 vaccination. These receptors came from an adult in good health.

This clone occurred a few times. J is TRBJ2-2 and V is TRBV3-1 (or the pseudogene TRBV3-2), with TRBD2 matching 8 bases. Germline V gene lookup returns CDR1 LGHDT and CDR2 YNNKEL (reference sequence). Trimming at V came to 2 bases and at J to 6 bases, leaving 11 bases not matched to a gene. The CDR3 totals 17 residues. The CDR3 nucleotides are TGTGCCAGCAGCCAACTGCGGGAGGCATACATACCCGGGGAGCTGTTTTTT. Translated, it gives CASSQLREAYIPGELFF.

The chain carries TRBV28 and TRBJ2-4; no definite D call. This CDR3 is 15 amino acids long. Trimming cost V 5 bases and J 0 bases, with 11 bases left between them. Germline-derived CDR1 and CDR2 are MDHEN and SYDVKM. In DNA form, the CDR3 reads TGTGCCAGCAGTCCCCAGGAGCAAGCCAAAAACATTCAGTACTTC. Amino acids: CASSPQEQAKNIQYF.

The chain combines TRBV29-1 with TRBJ2-3; TRBD1 agrees at 9 bases. The CDR3 sequence is 12 residues long. Germline V CDR1 and CDR2: SQVTM, ANQGSEA. In DNA form, the CDR3 reads TGCAGTGGGACAGGGTTTACAGATACGCAGTATTTT. Protein sequence: CSGTGFTDTQYF.

V is TRBV30 and J is TRBJ1-1, with 7 bases identical to TRBD1. The ends lost 8 bases at V and 5 bases at J; junction bases unmatched: 5. CDR1 is GTSNPN and CDR2 is SVGIG in the germline V gene (reference sequence). The CDR3 spans 11 residues. The CDR3 protein is CAIRQGTEAFF. The CDR3 nucleotides read TGTGCCATACGACAGGGAACTGAAGCTTTCTTT.

In its sample, this clone was seen a few times. This sequence joins TRBV11-2 and TRBJ1-6; perhaps TRBD1 as D (5 bases). Germline V gene lookup returns CDR1 SGHAT and CDR2 FQNNGV. V was pared by 0 bases and J by 11 bases, with 17 bases between. This CDR3 is 16 amino acids long. The CDR3 loop is CASSLDGAGMRAPLHF. As DNA, the CDR3 is TGTGCCAGCAGCTTAGATGGGGCGGGAATGCGTGCACCCCTCCACTTT.

The chain has TRBV11-2 and TRBJ2-2; no clear D. The length of the CDR3 is 18 residues. The germline CDR1 and CDR2 sequences are SGHAT and FQNNGV. V gave up 1 base and J gave up 5 bases, with 20 bases separating them. CDR3 sequence: CASSLGEGPTDITGELFF. The CDR3 DNA sequence: TGTGCCAGCAGCTTAGGTGAAGGGCCCACCGACATTACCGGGGAGCTGTTTTTT.

This chain uses TRBV10-2 with TRBJ1-4; D perhaps matches TRBD1 (6 bases). CDR3 size: 16 residues. The ends were cut back, 4 bases at V and 0 bases at J, with 12 bases in the middle. Per germline, CDR1 WSHSY and CDR2 SAAADI. CDR3 protein: CASSGGTSATNEKLFF. The CDR3 bases are TGCGCCAGCAGTGGGGGGACATCCGCAACTAATGAAAAACTGTTTTTT.

J is TRBJ2-5 and V is TRBV30; 7 bases are a match to TRBD2. CDR1 and CDR2 from the germline V gene are GTSNPN and SVGIG (reference sequence). The CDR3 is made up of 15 amino acids. V lost 2 bases, J lost 4 bases, and 10 bases stayed unmatched. The CDR3, as DNA: TGTGCCTGGAGTCCTGGCGGGAGAATGAGAGAGACCCAGTACTTC. Translated: CAWSPGGRMRETQYF.

V gene TRBV7-2 combines with J gene TRBJ2-6, with unresolved D. The CDR3 extends over 14 amino acids. Trimming cost V 3 bases and J 3 bases, with 6 bases left between them. Germline CDR1 and CDR2: SGHTA and FQGNSA. The CDR3 reads CASSFDGGANVLTF. The CDR3 DNA follows: TGTGCCAGCAGCTTCGACGGTGGGGCCAACGTCCTGACTTTC. Drawing the rest from reference TRBV7-2 and TRBJ2-6, the complete variable domain is GAGVSQSPSNKVTEKGKDVELRCDPISGHTALYWYRQSLGQGLEFLIYFQGNSAPDKSGLPSDRFSAERTGGSVSTLTIQRTQQEDSAVYLCASSFDGGANVLTFGAGSRLTVL.

The CDR3 here is CASSQVAYNEQFF. Written as DNA, the CDR3 is TGTGCCAGCAGCCAAGTAGCCTACAATGAGCAGTTCTTC. This sequence joins TRBV3-1 (or the pseudogene TRBV3-2) and TRBJ2-1, with D unresolved. V gave up 1 base and J gave up 2 bases, with 3 bases separating them. The CDR3 totals 13 residues. The germline gives CDR1 LGHDT, CDR2 YNNKEL (reference sequence).

CDR3 residues: CASSEAPPVVWGNTGELFF. CDR3 DNA: TGTGCCAGCAGTGAAGCGCCTCCAGTGGTCTGGGGGAACACCGGGGAGCTGTTTTTT. The rearrangement uses TRBV2 and TRBJ2-2; D gene uncertain. The CDR3 runs 19 residues. Germline lookup yields CDR1 SNHLY and CDR2 FYNNEI. The V gene lost 0 bases and the J gene lost 1 base, with 18 bases spanning the gap.

The chain combines TRBV6-1 with TRBJ2-5, with 7 nucleotides matching TRBD1. Trimming removed 3 bases from V and 2 bases from J; junction bases left unmatched: 12. Germline lookup yields CDR1 MNHNS and CDR2 SASEGT. This CDR3 is built from 17 residues. CDR3 in amino acids: CASSDGSAGGSQETQYF. CDR3 in DNA: TGTGCCAGCAGTGACGGGTCGGCAGGGGGTTCTCAAGAGACCCAGTACTTC.

The chain employs TRBV24-1 and TRBJ1-4; tentative D call: TRBD1 (6 bases). V was cut by 2 bases and J by 7 bases, with 10 bases left in between. Germline assignment: CDR1 KGHDR and CDR2 SFDVKD. The CDR3 runs 14 residues. CDR3 bases: TGTGCCACCAGTGATTCCGGACAGACTGAAAAACTGTTTTTT. Translating gives CATSDSGQTEKLFF.

The chain is built from TRBV4-3 and TRBJ2-7; TRBD2 might be the D (6 bases). The CDR3 consists of 13 residues. Trimming stripped 3 bases from V and 2 bases from J, with 8 bases between. Germline-derived CDR1 and CDR2 are LGHNA and YSLEER. The CDR3 DNA sequence: TGCGCCAGCAGCCAGGGACTTGCCTACGAGCAGTACTTC. Its translation: CASSQGLAYEQYF.

The chain combines TRBV7-9 with TRBJ1-4; D not certain. This CDR3 is built from 16 residues. Germline V lookup: CDR1 SEHNR, CDR2 FQNEAQ (reference sequence). V lost 5 bases to trimming and J lost 0 bases, with 13 bases between them. DNA for the CDR3: TGTGCCAGCAGCCCAACGATTCCAGCAACTAATGAAAAACTGTTTTTT. This sequence encodes CASSPTIPATNEKLFF.

This chain links TRBV19 with TRBJ1-1; no clear D gene. This CDR3 contains 14 residues. Trimming took off 1 base at V and 6 bases at J, with 12 bases between the two ends. Germline V gene data show CDR1 as LNHDA and CDR2 as SQIVND (reference sequence). The CDR3 reads CASSIGGGLAEAFF. In DNA, the CDR3 is TGTGCCAGTAGTATAGGGGGAGGGCTGGCTGAAGCTTTCTTT.

V and J are TRBV5-1 and TRBJ2-6, with D possibly TRBD1 on 5 matching bases. The CDR3 is 15 amino acids. Germline lookup yields CDR1 SGHRS and CDR2 YFSETQ. V was clipped by 2 bases and J by 2 bases, with 8 bases between them. The CDR3 region has the DNA TGCGCCAGCAGCTTCGTAGGGGCTGGGGCCAACGTCCTGACTTTC. This gives the protein CASSFVGAGANVLTF.

The chain joins TRBV6-6 to TRBJ1-5; a weak D match, TRBD1 (6 bases). The germline V gene has CDR1 MNHNY and CDR2 SVGAGI (reference sequence). The CDR3 has 15 amino acids. V lost 5 bases to trimming and J lost 7 bases, with 18 bases between them. The CDR3 sequence is CASSPSAGASQPQHF. DNA for the CDR3: TGTGCCAGCAGTCCCTCAGCAGGGGCAAGCCAGCCCCAGCATTTT.

J is TRBJ1-5 and V is TRBV28; TRBD1 matches 7 bases. The CDR3 is 15 amino acids. V gave up 7 bases and J gave up 3 bases; unmatched junction bases: 9. Germline CDR1 and CDR2: MDHEN and SYDVKM. The CDR3 is CASTRATGSNQPQHF. CDR3 DNA sequence: TGTGCCAGCACCAGGGCGACAGGGTCCAATCAGCCCCAGCATTTT.

The V gene is TRBV28, the J gene TRBJ1-2, with TRBD1 as a possible D gene (6 bases). CDR3 length equals 13 residues. V was shortened by 6 bases and J by 5 bases, with 13 bases between the two germline ends. Germline V gene data show CDR1 as MDHEN and CDR2 as SYDVKM. Written as DNA, the CDR3 is TGTGCCAGCAGCCCGACAGGAGGGTATGGCTACACCTTC. This gives the protein CASSPTGGYGYTF.

This chain uses TRBV6-4 with TRBJ1-5; 7 bases agree with TRBD1. The trim removed 0 bases at V and 12 bases at J, leaving 5 bases unmatched. Germline assignment: CDR1 MRHNA and CDR2 SNTAGT. This CDR3 contains 13 residues. The CDR3 DNA follows: TGTGCCAGCAGTGACTCGAGTCGACAGGGCCAGCATTTT. Encoded protein: CASSDSSRQGQHF.

V gene TRBV28 combines with J gene TRBJ1-6, with D tentatively TRBD1 (6 bases). This CDR3 comprises 15 residues. The germline V and J ends were trimmed by 5 bases and 14 bases, with 22 bases remaining between them. Germline V gene data show CDR1 as MDHEN and CDR2 as SYDVKM. The CDR3 reads CASSTGTGAKEALHF. DNA for the CDR3: TGTGCCAGCAGTACCGGGACGGGGGCTAAGGAGGCCCTCCACTTT.

This clone was picked up one time. The chain employs TRBV3-1 (or the pseudogene TRBV3-2) and TRBJ2-3, with TRBD2 matching over 9 bases. In germline, CDR1 is LGHDT, CDR2 YNNKEL (reference sequence). This CDR3 has 16 residues. V dropped 1 base and J dropped 10; count of bases not matched to a gene: 12. CDR3 residues: CASSQGLVAGVNAQYF. The CDR3, as DNA: TGTGCCAGCAGCCAAGGACTAGTAGCGGGAGTTAATGCGCAGTATTTT.

The chain uses TRBV7-9 and TRBJ1-2; unclear D gene. V shed 5 bases and J shed 2 bases, with 9 bases lying between them. Looked up from germline, CDR1 is SEHNR and CDR2 is FQNEAQ (reference sequence). The CDR3 spans 13 residues. The CDR3 coding sequence is TGTGCCAGCAGCCTCGTGCAGAACTATGGCTACACCTTC. It specifies CASSLVQNYGYTF.

This clone was counted a single time. The chain is built from TRBV9 and TRBJ2-7; possibly TRBD2 for D (5 bases). The CDR3 is 14 residues long. V lost 2 bases, J lost 3 bases, and 12 bases lay in between. Looked up from germline, CDR1 is SGDLS and CDR2 is YYNGEE. The CDR3 nucleotides are TGTGCCAGCAGCGTTTCGGTCGGGGACTACGAGCAGTACTTC. Its translation: CASSVSVGDYEQYF.

This clone is a singleton in its sample. J is TRBJ2-3 and V is TRBV24-1, with D possibly matching TRBD2 (5 bases). Between the trimmed V and J ends, which lost 9 bases and 2 bases, there was a span of 11 bases. The CDR3 contains 13 residues. The germline gives CDR1 KGHDR, CDR2 SFDVKD. CDR3 loop: CATSAEVTDTQYF. The CDR3 DNA is TGTGCCACCTCTGCGGAGGTCACAGATACGCAGTATTTT.

The V gene is TRBV5-8, the J gene TRBJ1-1; unclear D gene. The V gene's germline CDR1 is SGHTS and CDR2 YDEGEE. The CDR3 is made up of 17 amino acids. V was clipped by 4 bases and J by 2 bases, with 21 bases between them. The CDR3 DNA reads TGTGCCAGCAGCCCCTTTCGGATGGAGGGCAGAAACACTGAAGCTTTCTTT. This encodes CASSPFRMEGRNTEAFF.

This chain connects TRBV3-1 (or the pseudogene TRBV3-2) to TRBJ1-5, with a possible D match to TRBD1 (5 bases). This CDR3 region has 15 residues. Trimming removed 4 bases at V and 0 bases at J, with 10 bases between. Germline CDR1 LGHDT, CDR2 YNNKEL (reference sequence). CDR3: CASSPGTHSNQPQHF. CDR3 in DNA: TGTGCCAGCAGCCCCGGGACTCATAGCAATCAGCCCCAGCATTTT.

The rearrangement joins TRBV14 to TRBJ1-1; D remains ambiguous. Trimming removed 3 bases at V and 3 bases at J, with 8 bases between. In germline, CDR1 is SGHDN, CDR2 FVKESK. The CDR3 has 13 residues. The CDR3 nucleotides are TGTGCCAGCAGCCAGACCCGAGACACTGAAGCTTTCTTT. Amino acids: CASSQTRDTEAFF.

This clone was seen once. This chain connects TRBV24-1 to TRBJ2-5, with unresolved D. This CDR3 has 13 residues. The ends were cut back, 3 bases at V and 0 bases at J, with 4 bases in the middle. Germline loops: CDR1 KGHDR, CDR2 SFDVKD. The CDR3 protein is CATSDRYQETQYF. For the CDR3, the DNA is TGTGCCACCAGTGATCGCTACCAAGAGACCCAGTACTTC.